The following is a TCR beta chain sequence with its context. Its target is unknown. One junction end does not reproduce the germline sequence, and a read error may be involved. The data belong to a study of tumor and adjacent non-tumor tissue in lung cancer. As for the study in general: There were roughly 11 adenocarcinoma, a couple of squamous cell carcinoma and 1 small cell lung cancer cases.

The CDR3 loop spans 15 amino acids. Germline V gives CDR1 DFQATT, CDR2 SNEGSKA (reference sequence). Three rounds of nested PCR, following a modified ARM-PCR protocol, produced the TCRbeta library. TCRdb re-called the multiplex PCR reads with MiXCR, one entry per CDR3 protein. The table records about 200,000 distinct CDR3 sequences, around 70% of them present only once. Study findings and constraints: Normal lung showed higher cumulative top 100 clone frequency than tumor. Compared with tumor, normal lung showed significantly lower TCR diversity.

No cell sorting was done before RNA was extracted from the tissue. The sample taken for sequencing was lung tumor tissue. The chain uses TRBV20-1 and TRBJ2-1; 8 bases line up with TRBD2. The TCR comes from a man in his sixties with non-small cell lung cancer. In DNA form, the CDR3 reads TGCAGTGATAGAGAACTAGCGGTAGTCTACAATGAGCAGTTCTTC. The encoded protein is CSDRELAVVYNEQFF.